This T cell receptor (beta chain) was obtained from a study of cytotoxic CD8 clonotypes in ibrutinib-treated CLL. Whole-study findings and limits: Once treatment began, public clonotypes, which were uncommon, contracted or stayed stable. Researchers report that baseline clonality outpaced age-matched healthy donors and tracked circulating CD8+ T-cell counts.

Produced via immunoSEQ multiplex PCR; TCRdb's table is partial and in-frame only. This table has around 200,000 clones, roughly 73% appearing once. A word on this clone: The antigen is not known.

Sequences were derived from PBMCs, sampled after 12 months of ibrutinib treatment. The source of this sequence is a human donor with chronic lymphocytic leukemia.

In DNA, the CDR3 is TGCGCCAGCAAGACAGGGGCGATCCTCCTAGCCAAAAACATTCAGTACTTC. It yields the protein CASKTGAILLAKNIQYF. The V call is TRBV23-1, the J call TRBJ2-4, with 8 bases aligning to TRBD1. TRBV23-1 has ORF status, its function being uncertain. Unmatched junction bases numbered 11, after V lost 7 bases and J lost 0 bases. This CDR3 is 17 amino acids long.